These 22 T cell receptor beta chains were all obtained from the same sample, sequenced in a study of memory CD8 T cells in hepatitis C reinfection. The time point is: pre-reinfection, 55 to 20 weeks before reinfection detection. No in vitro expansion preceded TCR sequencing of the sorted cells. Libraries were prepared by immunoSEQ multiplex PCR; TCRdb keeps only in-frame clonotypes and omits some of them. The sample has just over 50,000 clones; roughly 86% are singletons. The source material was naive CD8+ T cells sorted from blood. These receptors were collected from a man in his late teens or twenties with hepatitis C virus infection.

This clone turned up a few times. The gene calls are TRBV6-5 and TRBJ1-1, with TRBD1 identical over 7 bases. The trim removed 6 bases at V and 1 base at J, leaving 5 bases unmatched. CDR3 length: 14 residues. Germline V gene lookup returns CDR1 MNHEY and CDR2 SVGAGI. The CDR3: CASRGQVENTEAFF. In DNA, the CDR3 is TGTGCCAGCAGAGGACAGGTAGAGAACACTGAAGCTTTCTTT.

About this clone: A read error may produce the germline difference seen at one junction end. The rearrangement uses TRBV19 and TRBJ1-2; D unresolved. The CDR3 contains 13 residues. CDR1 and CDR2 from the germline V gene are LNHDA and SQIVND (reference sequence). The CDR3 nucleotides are TGTACCAGTAGTATGGGCGGCGGGGATGGCTACACCTTC. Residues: CTSSMGGGDGYTF. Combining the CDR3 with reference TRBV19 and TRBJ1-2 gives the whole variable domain DGGITQSPKYLFRKEGQNVTLSCEQNLNHDAMYWYRQDPGQGLRLIYYSQIVNDFQKGDIAEGYSVSREKKESFPLTVTSAQKNPTAFYLCTSSMGGGDGYTFGSGTRLTVV.

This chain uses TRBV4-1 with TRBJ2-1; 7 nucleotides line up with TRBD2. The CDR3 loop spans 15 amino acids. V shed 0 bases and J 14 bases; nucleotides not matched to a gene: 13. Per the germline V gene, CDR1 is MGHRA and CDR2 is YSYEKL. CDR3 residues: CASSQEGGWLVYKFF. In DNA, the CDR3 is TGCGCCAGCAGCCAAGAGGGGGGGTGGCTTGTGTATAAGTTCTTC.

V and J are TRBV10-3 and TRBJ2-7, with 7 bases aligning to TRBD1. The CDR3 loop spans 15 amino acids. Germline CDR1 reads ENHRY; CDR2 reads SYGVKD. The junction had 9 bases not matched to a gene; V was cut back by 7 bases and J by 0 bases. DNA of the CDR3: TGTGCCATCATTCCGGGACAGAGCCTCTCCTACGAGCAGTACGTC. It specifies CAIIPGQSLSYEQYV.

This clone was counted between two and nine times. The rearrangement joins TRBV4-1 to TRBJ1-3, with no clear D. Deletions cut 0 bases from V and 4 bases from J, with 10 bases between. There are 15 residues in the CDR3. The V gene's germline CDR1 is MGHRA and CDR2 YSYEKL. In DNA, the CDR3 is TGCGCCAGCAGCCAAGATCTGACGGGGGGAAACACCATATATTTT. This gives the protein CASSQDLTGGNTIYF.

DNA for the CDR3: TGTGCCAGCAGTTACTCTCTGGGCTACGAGCAGTACGTC. It codes for CASSYSLGYEQYV. The rearrangement joins TRBV6-6 to TRBJ2-7; D gene unclear. This CDR3 comprises 13 residues. Germline CDR1 MNHNY, CDR2 SVGAGI (reference sequence). Trimming pared 0 bases from V and 3 bases from J, leaving 6 bases between.

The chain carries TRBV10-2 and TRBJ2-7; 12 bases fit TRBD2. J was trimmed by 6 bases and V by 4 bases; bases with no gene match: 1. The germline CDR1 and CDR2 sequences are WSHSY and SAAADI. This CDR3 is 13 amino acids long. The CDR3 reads CASSGLAGAEQYF. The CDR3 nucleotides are TGCGCCAGCAGTGGACTAGCGGGAGCCGAGCAGTACTTC.

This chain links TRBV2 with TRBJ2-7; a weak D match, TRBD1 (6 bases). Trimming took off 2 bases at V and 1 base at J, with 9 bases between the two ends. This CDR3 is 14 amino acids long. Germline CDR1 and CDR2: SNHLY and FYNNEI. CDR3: CASSEIDRSYEQYF. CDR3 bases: TGTGCCAGCAGTGAAATAGACAGGTCCTACGAGCAGTACTTC. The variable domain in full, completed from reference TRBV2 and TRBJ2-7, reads EPEVTQTPSHQVTQMGQEVILRCVPISNHLYFYWYRQILGQKVEFLVSFYNNEISEKSEIFDDQFSVERPDGSNFTLKIRSTKLEDSAMYFCASSEIDRSYEQYFGPGTRLTVT.

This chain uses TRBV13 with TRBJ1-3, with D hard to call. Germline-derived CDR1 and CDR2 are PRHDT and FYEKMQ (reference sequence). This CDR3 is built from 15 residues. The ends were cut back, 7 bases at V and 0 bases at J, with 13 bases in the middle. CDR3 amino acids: CASIERSSSGNTIYF. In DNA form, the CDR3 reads TGTGCCAGCATCGAAAGGAGTAGCTCTGGAAACACCATATATTTT.

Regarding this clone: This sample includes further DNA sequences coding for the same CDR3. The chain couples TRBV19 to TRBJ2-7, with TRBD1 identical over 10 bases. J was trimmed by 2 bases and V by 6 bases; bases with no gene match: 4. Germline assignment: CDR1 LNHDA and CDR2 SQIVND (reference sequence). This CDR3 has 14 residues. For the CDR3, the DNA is TGTGCCAGTAGCCCAGGACAGGGGGCCTACGAGCAGTACTTC. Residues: CASSPGQGAYEQYF.

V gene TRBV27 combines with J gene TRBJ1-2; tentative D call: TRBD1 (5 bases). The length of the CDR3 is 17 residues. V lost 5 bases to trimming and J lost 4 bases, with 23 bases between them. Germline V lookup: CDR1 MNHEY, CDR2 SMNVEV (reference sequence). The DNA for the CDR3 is TGTGCCAGCAGTCTCACGCGGGGAGGGGCCAATGCCTATGGCTACACCTTC. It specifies CASSLTRGGANAYGYTF.

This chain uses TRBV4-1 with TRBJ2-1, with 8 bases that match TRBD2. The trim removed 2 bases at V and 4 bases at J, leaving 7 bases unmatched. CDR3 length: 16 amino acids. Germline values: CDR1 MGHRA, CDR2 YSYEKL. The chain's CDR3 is CASSQTGTRSYNEQFF. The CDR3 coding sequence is TGCGCCAGCAGCCAAACCGGGACTAGAAGTTACAATGAGCAGTTCTTC.

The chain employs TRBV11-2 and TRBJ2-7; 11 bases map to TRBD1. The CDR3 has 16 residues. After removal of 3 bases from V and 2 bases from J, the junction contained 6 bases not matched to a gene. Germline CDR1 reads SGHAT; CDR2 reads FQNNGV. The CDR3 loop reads CASSFSMGQGAYEQYV. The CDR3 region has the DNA TGTGCCAGCAGCTTCTCCATGGGACAGGGGGCCTACGAGCAGTACGTC.

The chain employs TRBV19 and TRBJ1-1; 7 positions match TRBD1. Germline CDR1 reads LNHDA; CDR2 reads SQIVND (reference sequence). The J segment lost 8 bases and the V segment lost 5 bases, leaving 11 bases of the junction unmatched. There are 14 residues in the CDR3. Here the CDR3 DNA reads TGTGCCAGTAGTCCGCCCCGCAGGGGGAAAGAAGCTTTCTTT. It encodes CASSPPRRGKEAFF.

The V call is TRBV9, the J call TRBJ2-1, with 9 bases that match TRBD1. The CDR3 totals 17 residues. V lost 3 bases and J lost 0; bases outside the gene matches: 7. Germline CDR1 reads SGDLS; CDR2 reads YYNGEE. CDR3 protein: CASSEGQGLHSYNEQFF. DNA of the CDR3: TGTGCCAGCAGCGAAGGACAGGGGCTCCACTCCTACAATGAGCAGTTCTTC.

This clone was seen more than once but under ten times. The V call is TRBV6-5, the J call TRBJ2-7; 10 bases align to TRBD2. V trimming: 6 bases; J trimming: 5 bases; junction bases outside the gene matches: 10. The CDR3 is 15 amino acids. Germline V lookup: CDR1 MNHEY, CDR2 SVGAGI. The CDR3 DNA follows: TGTGCCAGCAGCCCCAGCGGGGGGGACATGGACGAGCAGTACTTC. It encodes CASSPSGGDMDEQYF.

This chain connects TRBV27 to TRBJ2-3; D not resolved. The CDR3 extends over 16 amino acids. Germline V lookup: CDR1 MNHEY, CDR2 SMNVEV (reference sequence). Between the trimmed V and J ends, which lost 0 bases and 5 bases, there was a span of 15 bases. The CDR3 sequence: CASSLSLVSSRDTQYF. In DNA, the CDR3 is TGTGCCAGCAGTTTATCGCTAGTGTCCTCTCGAGATACGCAGTATTTT.

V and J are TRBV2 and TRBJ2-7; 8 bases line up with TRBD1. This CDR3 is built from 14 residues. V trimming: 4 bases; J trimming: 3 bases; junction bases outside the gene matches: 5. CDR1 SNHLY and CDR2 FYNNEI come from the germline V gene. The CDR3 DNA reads TGTGCCAGCAGTGGGGGACAGGCCTTCTACGAGCAGTACTTC. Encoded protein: CASSGGQAFYEQYF.

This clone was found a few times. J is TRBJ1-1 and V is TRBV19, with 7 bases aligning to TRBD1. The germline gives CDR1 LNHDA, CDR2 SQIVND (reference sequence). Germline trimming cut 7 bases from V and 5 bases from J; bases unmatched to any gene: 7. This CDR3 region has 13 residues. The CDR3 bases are TGTGCCAGTAACCCAGGGGGAATGACTGAAGCTTTCTTT. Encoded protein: CASNPGGMTEAFF.

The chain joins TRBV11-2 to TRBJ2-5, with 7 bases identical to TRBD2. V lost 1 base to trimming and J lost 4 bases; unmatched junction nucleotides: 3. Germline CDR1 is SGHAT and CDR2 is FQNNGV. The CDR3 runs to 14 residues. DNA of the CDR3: TGTGCCAGCAGCTTAGTGGGAGGGCCAGAGACCCAGTACTTC. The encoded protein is CASSLVGGPETQYF.

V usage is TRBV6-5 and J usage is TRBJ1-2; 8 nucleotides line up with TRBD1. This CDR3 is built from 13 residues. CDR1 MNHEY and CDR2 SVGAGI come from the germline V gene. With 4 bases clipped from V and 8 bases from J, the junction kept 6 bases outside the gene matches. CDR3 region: CASSWQGARGYTF. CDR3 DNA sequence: TGTGCCAGCAGTTGGCAGGGGGCGCGGGGCTACACCTTC.

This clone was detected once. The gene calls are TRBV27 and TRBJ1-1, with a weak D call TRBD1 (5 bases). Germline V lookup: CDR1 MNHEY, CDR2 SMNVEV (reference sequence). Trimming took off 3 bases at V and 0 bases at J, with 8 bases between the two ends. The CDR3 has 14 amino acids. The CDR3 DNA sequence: TGTGCCAGCAGTTTGGGGGGGTTGAACACTGAAGCTTTCTTT. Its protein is CASSLGGLNTEAFF.